This entry concerns a single T cell receptor beta chain. The three twin pairs were reared together, likely meeting the same infections. MiXCR was run by TCRdb on the 5' RACE reads, yielding one entry per CDR3 protein. The profile shows roughly 380,000 distinct CDR3 sequences, roughly 28% of them singletons. This specimen comes from a study of identical twins' blood T cells. Trimming left V 0 bases short and J 1 base short, with 7 bases between. Per germline, CDR1 SGDLS and CDR2 YYNGEE. This CDR3 comprises 14 residues. This TCR derives from a woman aged 18 to 49 in good health. The rearrangement uses TRBV9 and TRBJ2-5; the D gene is possibly TRBD1 (5 bases). The source material was PBMCs. In nucleotides, the CDR3 is TGTGCCAGCAGCGTAGGGGGCAGCCAAGAGACCCAGTACTTC. This translates into CASSVGGSQETQYF.